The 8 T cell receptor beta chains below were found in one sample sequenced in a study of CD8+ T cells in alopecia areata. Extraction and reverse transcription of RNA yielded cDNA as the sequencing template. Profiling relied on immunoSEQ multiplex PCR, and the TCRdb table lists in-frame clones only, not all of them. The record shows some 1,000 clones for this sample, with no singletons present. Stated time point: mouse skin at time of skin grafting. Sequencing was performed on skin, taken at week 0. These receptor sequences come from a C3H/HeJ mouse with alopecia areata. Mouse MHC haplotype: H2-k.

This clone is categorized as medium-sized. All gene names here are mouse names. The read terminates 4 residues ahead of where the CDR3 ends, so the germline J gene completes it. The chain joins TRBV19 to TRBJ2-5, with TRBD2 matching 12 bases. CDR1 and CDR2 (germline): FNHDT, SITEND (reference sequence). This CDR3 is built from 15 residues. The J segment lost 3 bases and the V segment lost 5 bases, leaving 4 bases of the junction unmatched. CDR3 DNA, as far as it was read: TGTGCCAGCAGACCCGGACTGGGGGGGCAAGAC. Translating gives CASRPGLGGQD. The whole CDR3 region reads CASRPGLGGQDTQYF.

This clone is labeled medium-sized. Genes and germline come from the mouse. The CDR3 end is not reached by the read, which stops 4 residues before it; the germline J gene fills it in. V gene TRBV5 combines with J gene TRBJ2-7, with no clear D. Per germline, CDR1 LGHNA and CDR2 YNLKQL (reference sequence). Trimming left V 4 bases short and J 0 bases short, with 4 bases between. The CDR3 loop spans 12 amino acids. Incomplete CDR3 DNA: TGTGCCAGCAGCCCAAGCTCCTAT. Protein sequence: CASSPSSY. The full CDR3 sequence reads CASSPSSYEQYF.

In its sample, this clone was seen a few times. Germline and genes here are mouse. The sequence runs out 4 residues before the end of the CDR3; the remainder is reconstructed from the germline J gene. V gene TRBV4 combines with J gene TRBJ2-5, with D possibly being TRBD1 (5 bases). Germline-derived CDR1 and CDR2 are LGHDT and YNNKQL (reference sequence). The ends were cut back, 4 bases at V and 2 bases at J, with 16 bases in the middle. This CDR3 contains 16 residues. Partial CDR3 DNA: TGTGCCAGCAGCTTCTTTTGGAGGAGGGGCCAAGAC. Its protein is CASSFFWRRGQD. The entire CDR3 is CASSFFWRRGQDTQYF.

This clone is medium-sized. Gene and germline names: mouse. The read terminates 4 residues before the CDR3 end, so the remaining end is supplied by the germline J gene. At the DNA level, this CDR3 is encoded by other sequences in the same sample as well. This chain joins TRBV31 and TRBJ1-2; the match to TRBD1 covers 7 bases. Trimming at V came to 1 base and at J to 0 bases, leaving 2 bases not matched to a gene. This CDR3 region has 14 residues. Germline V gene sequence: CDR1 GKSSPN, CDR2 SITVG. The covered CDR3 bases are TGTGCCTGGAGTCGGGACAGTGCAAACTCC. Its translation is CAWSRDSANS. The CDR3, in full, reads CAWSRDSANSDYTF.

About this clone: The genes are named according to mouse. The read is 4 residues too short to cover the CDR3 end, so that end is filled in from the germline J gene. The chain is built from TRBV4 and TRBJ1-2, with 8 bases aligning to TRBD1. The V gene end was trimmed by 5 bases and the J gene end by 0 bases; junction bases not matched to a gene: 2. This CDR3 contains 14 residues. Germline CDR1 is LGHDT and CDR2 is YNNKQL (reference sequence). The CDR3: CASSQDRANSDYTF. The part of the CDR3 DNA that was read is TGTGCCAGCAGCCAGGACAGGGCAAACTCC.

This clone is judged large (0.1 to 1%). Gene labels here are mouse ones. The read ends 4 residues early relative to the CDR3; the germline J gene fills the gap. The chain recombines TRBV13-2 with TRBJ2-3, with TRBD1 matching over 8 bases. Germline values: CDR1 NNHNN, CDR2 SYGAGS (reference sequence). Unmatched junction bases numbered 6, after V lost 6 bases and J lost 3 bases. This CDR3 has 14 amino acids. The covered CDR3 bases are TGTGCCAGCGCCAAGGACAGGGAGGCAGAA. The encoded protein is CASAKDREAE. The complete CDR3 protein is CASAKDREAETLYF.

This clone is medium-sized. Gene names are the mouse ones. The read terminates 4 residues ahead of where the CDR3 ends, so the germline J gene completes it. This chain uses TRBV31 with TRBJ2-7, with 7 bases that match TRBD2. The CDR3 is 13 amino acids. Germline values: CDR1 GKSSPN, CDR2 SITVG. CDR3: CAWSLFWGYEQYF. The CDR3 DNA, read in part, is TGTGCCTGGAGTCTATTCTGGGGGTAT.

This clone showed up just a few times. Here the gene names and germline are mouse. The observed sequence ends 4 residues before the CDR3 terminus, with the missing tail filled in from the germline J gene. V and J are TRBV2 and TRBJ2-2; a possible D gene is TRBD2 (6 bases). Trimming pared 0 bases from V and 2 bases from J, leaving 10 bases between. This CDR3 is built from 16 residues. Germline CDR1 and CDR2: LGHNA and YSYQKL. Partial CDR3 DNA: TGTGCCAGCAGCCAAGAGGGGGGTGGGAACACCGGG. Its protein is CASSQEGGGNTG. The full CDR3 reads CASSQEGGGNTGQLYF.